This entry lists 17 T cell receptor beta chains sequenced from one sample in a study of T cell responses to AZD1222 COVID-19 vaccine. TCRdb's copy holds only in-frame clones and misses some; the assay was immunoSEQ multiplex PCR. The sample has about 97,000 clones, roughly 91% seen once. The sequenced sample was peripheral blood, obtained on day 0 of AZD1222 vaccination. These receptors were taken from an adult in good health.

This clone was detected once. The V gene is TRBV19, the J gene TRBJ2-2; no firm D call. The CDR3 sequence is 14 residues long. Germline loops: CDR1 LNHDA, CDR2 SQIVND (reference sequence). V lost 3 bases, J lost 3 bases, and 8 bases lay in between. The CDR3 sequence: CASSMLQYTGELFF. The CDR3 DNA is TGTGCCAGTAGTATGTTACAGTACACCGGGGAGCTGTTTTTT.

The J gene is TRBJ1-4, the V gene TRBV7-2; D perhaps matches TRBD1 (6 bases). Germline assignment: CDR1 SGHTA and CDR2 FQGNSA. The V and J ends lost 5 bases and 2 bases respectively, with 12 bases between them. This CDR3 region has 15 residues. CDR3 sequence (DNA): TGTGCCAGCAGCCCCCCAGGGGCCACTAATGAAAAACTGTTTTTT. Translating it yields CASSPPGATNEKLFF.

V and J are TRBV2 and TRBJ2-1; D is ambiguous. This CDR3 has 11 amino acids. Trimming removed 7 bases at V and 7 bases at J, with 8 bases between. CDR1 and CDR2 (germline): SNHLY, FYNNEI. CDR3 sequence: CASIARNEQFF. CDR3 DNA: TGTGCCAGCATTGCAAGGAATGAGCAGTTCTTC.

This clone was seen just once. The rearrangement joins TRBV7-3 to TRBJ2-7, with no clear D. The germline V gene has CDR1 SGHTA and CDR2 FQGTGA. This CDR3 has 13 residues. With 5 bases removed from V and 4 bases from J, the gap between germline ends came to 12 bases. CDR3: CASSPGGVYEQYF. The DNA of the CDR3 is TGTGCCAGCAGCCCTGGCGGAGTGTACGAGCAGTACTTC. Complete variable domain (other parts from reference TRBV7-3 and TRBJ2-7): GAGVSQTPSNKVTEKGKYVELRCDPISGHTALYWYRQSLGQGPEFLIYFQGTGAADDSGLPNDRFFAVRPEGSVSTLKIQRTERGDSAVYLCASSPGGVYEQYFGPGTRLTVT.

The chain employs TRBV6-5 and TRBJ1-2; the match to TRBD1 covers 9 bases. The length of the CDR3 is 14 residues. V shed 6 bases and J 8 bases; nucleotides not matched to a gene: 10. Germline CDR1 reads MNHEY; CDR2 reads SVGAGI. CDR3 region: CASRETGQGLGYTF. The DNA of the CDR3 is TGTGCCAGCAGAGAGACGGGACAGGGTCTCGGCTACACCTTC.

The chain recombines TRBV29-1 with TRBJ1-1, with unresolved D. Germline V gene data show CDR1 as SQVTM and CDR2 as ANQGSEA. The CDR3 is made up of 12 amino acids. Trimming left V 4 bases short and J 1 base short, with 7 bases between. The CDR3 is CSVGPTNTEAFF. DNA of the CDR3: TGCAGCGTTGGTCCGACGAACACTGAAGCTTTCTTT.

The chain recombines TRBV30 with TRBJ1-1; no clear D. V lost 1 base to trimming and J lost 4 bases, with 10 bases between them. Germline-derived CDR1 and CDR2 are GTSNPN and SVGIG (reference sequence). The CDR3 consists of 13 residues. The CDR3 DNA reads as TGTGCCTGGAGTGGCCGGCCCGGCACTGAAGCTTTCTTT. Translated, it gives CAWSGRPGTEAFF. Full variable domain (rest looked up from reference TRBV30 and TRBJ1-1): SQTIHQWPATLVQPVGSPLSLECTVEGTSNPNLYWYRQAAGRGLQLLFYSVGIGQISSEVPQNLSASRPQDRQFILSSKKLLLSDSGFYLCAWSGRPGTEAFFGQGTRLTVV.

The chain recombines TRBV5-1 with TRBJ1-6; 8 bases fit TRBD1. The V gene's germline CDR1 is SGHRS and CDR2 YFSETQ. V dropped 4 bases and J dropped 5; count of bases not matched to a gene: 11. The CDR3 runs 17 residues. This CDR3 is CASSLLPGGVDNSPLHF. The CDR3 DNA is TGCGCCAGCAGCCTTCTGCCAGGGGGCGTTGATAATTCACCCCTCCACTTT. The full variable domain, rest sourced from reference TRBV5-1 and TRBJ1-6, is KAGVTQTPRYLIKTRGQQVTLSCSPISGHRSVSWYQQTPGQGLQFLFEYFSETQRNKGNFPGRFSGRQFSNSRSEMNVSTLELGDSALYLCASSLLPGGVDNSPLHFGNGTRLTVT.

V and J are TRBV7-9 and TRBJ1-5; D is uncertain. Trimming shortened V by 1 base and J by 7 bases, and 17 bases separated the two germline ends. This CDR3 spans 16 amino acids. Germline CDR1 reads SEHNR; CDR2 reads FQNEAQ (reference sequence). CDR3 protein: CASSLGGGGGIQPQHF. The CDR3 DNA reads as TGTGCCAGCAGCTTAGGGGGTGGAGGCGGTATACAGCCCCAGCATTTT.

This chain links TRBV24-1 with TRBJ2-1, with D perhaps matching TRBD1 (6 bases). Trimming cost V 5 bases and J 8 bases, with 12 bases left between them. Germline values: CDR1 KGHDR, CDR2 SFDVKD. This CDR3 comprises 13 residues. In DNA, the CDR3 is TGTGCCACCAGTGCCACAGGGTTCCATGAGCAGTTCTTC. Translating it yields CATSATGFHEQFF.

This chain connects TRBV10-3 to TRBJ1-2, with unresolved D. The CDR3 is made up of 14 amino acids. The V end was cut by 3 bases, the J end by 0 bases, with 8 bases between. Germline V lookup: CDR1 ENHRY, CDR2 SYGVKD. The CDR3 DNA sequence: TGTGCCATCAGTGAAAGGTTAGCTAACTATGGCTACACCTTC. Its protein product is CAISERLANYGYTF.

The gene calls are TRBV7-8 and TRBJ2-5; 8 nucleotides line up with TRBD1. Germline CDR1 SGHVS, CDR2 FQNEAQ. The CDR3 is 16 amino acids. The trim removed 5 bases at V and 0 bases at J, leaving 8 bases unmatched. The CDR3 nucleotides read TGTGCCAGCAGCCGGGGGACAGGCGAGTACCAAGAGACCCAGTACTTC. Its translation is CASSRGTGEYQETQYF.

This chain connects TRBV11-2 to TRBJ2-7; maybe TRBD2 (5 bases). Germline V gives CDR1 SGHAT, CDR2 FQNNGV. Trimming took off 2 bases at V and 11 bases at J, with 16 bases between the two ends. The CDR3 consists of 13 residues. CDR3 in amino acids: CASSLKSIVGEYF. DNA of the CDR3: TGTGCCAGCAGCTTAAAATCGATAGTCGGGGAGTACTTC.

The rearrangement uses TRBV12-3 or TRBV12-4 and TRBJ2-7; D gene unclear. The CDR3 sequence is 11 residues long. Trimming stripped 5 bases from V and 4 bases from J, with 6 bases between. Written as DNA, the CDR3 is TGTGCCAGCAGTGCGCGATACGAGCAGTACTTC. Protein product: CASSARYEQYF.

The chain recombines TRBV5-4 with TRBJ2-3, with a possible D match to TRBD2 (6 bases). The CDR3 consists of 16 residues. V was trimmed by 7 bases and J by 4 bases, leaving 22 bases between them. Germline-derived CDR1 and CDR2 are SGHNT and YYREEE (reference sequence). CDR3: CASQEVLRGGADTQYF. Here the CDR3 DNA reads TGTGCCAGCCAGGAGGTACTGCGGGGTGGTGCAGATACGCAGTATTTT.

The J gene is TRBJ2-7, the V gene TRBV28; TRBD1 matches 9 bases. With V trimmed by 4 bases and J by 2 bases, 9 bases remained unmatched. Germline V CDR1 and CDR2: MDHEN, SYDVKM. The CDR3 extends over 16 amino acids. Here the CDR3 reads CASSSPGQGAPYEQYF. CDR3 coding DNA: TGTGCCAGCAGTTCTCCGGGACAGGGTGCGCCCTACGAGCAGTACTTC. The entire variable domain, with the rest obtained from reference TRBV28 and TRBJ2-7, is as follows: DVKVTQSSRYLVKRTGEKVFLECVQDMDHENMFWYRQDPGLGLRLIYFSYDVKMKEKGDIPEGYSVSREKKERFSLILESASTNQTSMYLCASSSPGQGAPYEQYFGPGTRLTVT.

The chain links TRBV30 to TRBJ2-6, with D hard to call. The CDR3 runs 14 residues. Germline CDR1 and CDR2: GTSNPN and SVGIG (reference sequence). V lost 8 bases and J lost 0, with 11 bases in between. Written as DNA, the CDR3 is TGTGCCGAAAATCAAGGCTCTGGGGCCAACGTCCTGACTTTC. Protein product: CAENQGSGANVLTF.